This is a list of T cell receptor beta chains from one sample in a study of shared clonotypes between healthy human individuals. Data came from immunoSEQ multiplex PCR; TCRdb stores just in-frame clones and leaves some out. In the table there are 90,000 to 130,000 clones, about 63% of which are singletons. Sequencing was carried out using memory CD8+ T cells sorted from blood. The receptor set was obtained from a woman aged 25 to 39 in good health. Each CDR3 is given with its conserved first and last residue. Each record gives: D gene, V gene, J gene, clone size, CDR3 protein, CDR3 DNA. D genes are given only for firm matches. The size of a clone is reported for some rows only, either as once, few or many, or as a class for expanded clones.

-	TRBV11-2	TRBJ2-1	-	CASSLAGGESNEQFF	TGTGCCAGCAGCTTAGCTGGTGGGGAGAGCAATGAGCAGTTCTTC
TRBD1	TRBV4-1	TRBJ1-4	few	CASSQPDRGNEKLFF	TGCGCCAGCAGCCAACCCGACAGGGGTAATGAAAAACTGTTTTTT
TRBD2	TRBV7-9	TRBJ2-7	-	CASSPLETSGRRYEQYF	TGTGCCAGCAGCCCATTGGAGACTAGCGGGAGGCGCTACGAGCAGTACTTC
TRBD1	TRBV28	TRBJ2-3	-	CASSLDRAVLTDTQYF	TGTGCCAGCAGTTTAGACAGGGCCGTCCTCACAGATACGCAGTATTTT
-	TRBV7-6	TRBJ2-7	many	CASSLGPNYEQYF	TGTGCCAGCAGCTTAGGACCGAACTACGAGCAGTACTTC
TRBD1	TRBV10-3	TRBJ1-1	-	CAISSDRIENTEAFF	TGTGCCATCAGTTCGGACAGGATAGAGAACACTGAAGCTTTCTTT
-	TRBV19	TRBJ1-1	-	CASSIFLSANTEAFF	TGTGCCAGTAGTATATTTTTGAGCGCGAACACTGAAGCTTTCTTT
-	TRBV11-2	TRBJ2-7	many	CASSLVDASYEQYF	TGTGCCAGCAGCTTAGTCGACGCCTCCTACGAGCAGTACTTC
TRBD1	TRBV7-9	TRBJ1-5	-	CASSSTGEGDQPQHF	TGTGCCAGCAGCTCGACAGGGGAAGGGGATCAGCCCCAGCATTTT
TRBD1	TRBV5-1	TRBJ1-2	-	CASSFQQSLGGDGNYGYTF	TGCGCCAGCAGCTTCCAACAATCCTTAGGGGGCGATGGCAACTATGGCTACACCTTC
-	TRBV14	TRBJ2-3	-	CASSQEEVLTTSTDTQYF	TGTGCCAGCAGCCAAGAAGAGGTCCTGACGACCTCTACAGATACGCAGTATTTT
TRBD1	TRBV30	TRBJ2-1	-	CAWGQGLRNEQFF	TGTGCCTGGGGACAGGGATTGAGGAATGAGCAGTTCTTC
-	TRBV9	TRBJ1-2	-	CASSAPGEVYGYTF	TGTGCCAGCAGCGCCCCGGGGGAGGTCTATGGCTACACCTTC